This T cell receptor beta chain was documented in a study of T cell repertoires in ileal Crohn's disease. CDR3 length: 11 amino acids. Germline assignment: CDR1 MNHEY and CDR2 SMNVEV (reference sequence). The germline V and J ends were trimmed by 3 bases and 5 bases, with 4 bases remaining between them. As concerns this clone: What it binds is unknown.

The assay was immunoSEQ multiplex PCR, and TCRdb's table has in-frame clones only and misses some. Of about 62,000 clones listed, 85% to 90% are singletons. Described time point: neoterminal ileum biopsy at postoperative endoscopy, about 6 months after surgery. Included were adult ileal or ileocolonic Crohn's patients indicated for ileocolonic resection. Study-level points and caveats: Clonal expansions were more frequent in active smokers than non-smokers at surgery.

The sequencing input was ileal tissue. V gene TRBV27 combines with J gene TRBJ1-1; D gene ambiguous. This receptor was identified in an adult with Crohn's disease. The CDR3 loop is CASSFGTEAFF. CDR3 in DNA: TGTGCCAGCAGTTTCGGGACTGAAGCTTTCTTT.